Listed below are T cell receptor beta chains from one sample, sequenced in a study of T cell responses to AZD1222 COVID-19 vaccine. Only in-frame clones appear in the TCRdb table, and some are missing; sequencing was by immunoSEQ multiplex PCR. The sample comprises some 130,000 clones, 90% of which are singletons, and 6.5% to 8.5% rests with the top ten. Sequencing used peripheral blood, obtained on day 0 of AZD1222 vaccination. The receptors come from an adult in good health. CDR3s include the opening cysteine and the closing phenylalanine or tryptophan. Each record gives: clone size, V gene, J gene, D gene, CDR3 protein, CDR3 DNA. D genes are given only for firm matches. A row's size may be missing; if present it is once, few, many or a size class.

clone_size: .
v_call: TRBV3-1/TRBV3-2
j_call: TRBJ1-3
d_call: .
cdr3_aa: CASSQEGSAGISGNTIYF
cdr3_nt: TGTGCCAGCAGCCAAGAGGGGTCGGCAGGGATCTCTGGAAACACCATATATTTT

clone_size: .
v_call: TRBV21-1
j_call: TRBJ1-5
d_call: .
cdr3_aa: CASNSRRGAGRGFLRGNQPQHF
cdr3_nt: TGTGCCAGCAACTCCAGGAGGGGCGCCGGCCGGGGTTTTCTTCGCGGCAATCAGCCCCAGCATTTT

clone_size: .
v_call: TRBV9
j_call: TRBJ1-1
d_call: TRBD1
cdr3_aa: CASSVEGGGSEAFF
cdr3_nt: TGTGCCAGCAGCGTAGAAGGAGGGGGCAGTGAAGCTTTCTTT

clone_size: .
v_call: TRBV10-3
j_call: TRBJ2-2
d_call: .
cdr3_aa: CAIRDPNRVLGGELFF
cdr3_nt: TGTGCCATCAGGGACCCGAACAGGGTACTTGGCGGGGAGCTGTTTTTT

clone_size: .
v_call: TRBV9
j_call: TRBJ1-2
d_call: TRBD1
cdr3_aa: CASSDAPYRGFGYTF
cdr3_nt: TGTGCCAGCAGCGATGCCCCTTACAGGGGGTTCGGCTACACCTTC

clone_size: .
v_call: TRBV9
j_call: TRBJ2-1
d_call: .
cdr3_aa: CASSVMGEQFF
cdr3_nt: TGTGCCAGCAGCGTAATGGGTGAGCAGTTCTTC

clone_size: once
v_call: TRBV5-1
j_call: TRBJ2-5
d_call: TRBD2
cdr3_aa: CASSLGGKETQYF
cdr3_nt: TGCGCCAGCAGCCTGGGGGGGAAAGAGACCCAGTACTTC

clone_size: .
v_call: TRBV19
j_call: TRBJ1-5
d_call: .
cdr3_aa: CASHGTAYSNQPQHF
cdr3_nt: TGTGCCAGCCACGGGACGGCCTATAGCAATCAGCCCCAGCATTTT

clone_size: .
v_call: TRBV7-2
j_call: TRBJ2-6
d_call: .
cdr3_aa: CASSLGADSGANVLTF
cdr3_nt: TGTGCCAGCAGCTTAGGAGCTGACTCTGGGGCCAACGTCCTGACTTTC

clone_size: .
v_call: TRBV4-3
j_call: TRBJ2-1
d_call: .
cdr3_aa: CASSPSKGGANEQFF
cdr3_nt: TGCGCCAGCAGCCCTTCTAAGGGCGGGGCCAATGAGCAGTTCTTC

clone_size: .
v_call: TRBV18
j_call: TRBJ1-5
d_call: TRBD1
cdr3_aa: CASSPGQRSNQPQHF
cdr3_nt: TGTGCCAGCTCACCGGGACAGAGATCTAATCAGCCCCAGCATTTT

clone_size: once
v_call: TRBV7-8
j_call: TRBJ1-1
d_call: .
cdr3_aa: CASSFRGKGTEAFF
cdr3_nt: TGTGCCAGCAGCTTCAGGGGCAAGGGCACTGAAGCTTTCTTT

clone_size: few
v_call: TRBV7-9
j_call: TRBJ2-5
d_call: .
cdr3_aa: CASSLEGRGPRGVQYF
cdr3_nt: TGTGCCAGCAGCTTAGAGGGTAGGGGACCCCGAGGTGTCCAGTACTTC

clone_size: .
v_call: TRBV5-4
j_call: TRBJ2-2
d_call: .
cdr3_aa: CASSFPNGFAPNTGELFF
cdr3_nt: TGTGCCAGCAGCTTTCCCAACGGTTTTGCCCCGAACACCGGGGAGCTGTTTTTT

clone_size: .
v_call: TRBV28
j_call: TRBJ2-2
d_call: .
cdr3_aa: CASESGITGELFF
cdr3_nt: TGTGCCAGCGAGTCAGGGATCACCGGGGAGCTGTTTTTT

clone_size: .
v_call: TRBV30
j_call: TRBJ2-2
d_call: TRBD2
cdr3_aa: CAWSLRSGGHNTGELFF
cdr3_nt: TGTGCCTGGAGTCTCCGTAGCGGGGGGCATAACACCGGGGAGCTGTTTTTT

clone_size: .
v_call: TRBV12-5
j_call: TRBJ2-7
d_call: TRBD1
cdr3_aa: CASGLVRRGKAEQYF
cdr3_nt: TGTGCTAGTGGTTTGGTACGCAGGGGGAAGGCCGAGCAGTACTTC

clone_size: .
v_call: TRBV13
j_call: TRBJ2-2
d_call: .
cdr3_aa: CASSSWGTGELFF
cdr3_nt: TGTGCCAGCAGCTCTTGGGGAACCGGGGAGCTGTTTTTT

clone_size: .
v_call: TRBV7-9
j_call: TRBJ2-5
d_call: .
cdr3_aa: CASSSFGGSQETQYF
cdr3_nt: TGTGCCAGCAGCTCCTTTGGGGGGTCCCAAGAGACCCAGTACTTC

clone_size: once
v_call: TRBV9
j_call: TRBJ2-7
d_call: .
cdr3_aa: CASSVYPGDWDSSYEQYF
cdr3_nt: TGTGCCAGCAGCGTATATCCAGGGGACTGGGATAGCTCCTACGAGCAGTACTTC

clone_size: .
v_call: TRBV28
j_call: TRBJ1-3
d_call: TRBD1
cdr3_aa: CASSWGTVSGNTIYF
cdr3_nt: TGTGCCAGCAGTTGGGGGACAGTCTCTGGAAACACCATATATTTT

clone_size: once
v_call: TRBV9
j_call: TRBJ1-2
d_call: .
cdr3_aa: CASSVDGGLMSGYTF
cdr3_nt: TGTGCCAGCAGCGTAGATGGGGGATTAATGTCGGGCTACACCTTC

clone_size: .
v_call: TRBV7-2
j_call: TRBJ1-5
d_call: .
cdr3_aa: CASSPQTRAYSNQPQHF
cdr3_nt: TGTGCCAGCAGCCCGCAAACCAGGGCCTATAGCAATCAGCCCCAGCATTTT

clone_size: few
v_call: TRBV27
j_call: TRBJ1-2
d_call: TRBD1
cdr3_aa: CASSLRQGASGYTF
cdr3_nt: TGTGCCAGCAGTTTACGACAGGGGGCGTCTGGCTACACCTTC

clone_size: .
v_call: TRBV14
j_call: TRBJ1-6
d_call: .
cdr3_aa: CASSQGSSYNSPLHF
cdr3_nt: TGTGCCAGCAGCCAAGGGAGCTCCTATAATTCACCCCTCCACTTT

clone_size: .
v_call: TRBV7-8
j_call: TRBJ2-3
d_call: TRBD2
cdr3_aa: CASSLLAGGPDTQYF
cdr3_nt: TGTGCCAGCAGTTTACTAGCGGGGGGGCCGGATACGCAGTATTTT

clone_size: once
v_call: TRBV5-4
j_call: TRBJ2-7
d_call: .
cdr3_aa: CASSLGRGGYEQYF
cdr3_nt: TGTGCCAGCAGCTTGGGCAGGGGAGGTTACGAGCAGTACTTC

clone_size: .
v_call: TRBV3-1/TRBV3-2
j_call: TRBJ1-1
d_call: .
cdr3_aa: CASSQLDRLNTEAFF
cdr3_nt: TGTGCCAGCAGCCAGCTTGACAGGCTGAACACTGAAGCTTTCTTT

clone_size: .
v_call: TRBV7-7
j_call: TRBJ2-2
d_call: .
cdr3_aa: CASRPSVGAANTGELFF
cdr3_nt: TGTGCTAGCAGACCCTCTGTGGGCGCCGCGAACACCGGGGAGCTGTTTTTT

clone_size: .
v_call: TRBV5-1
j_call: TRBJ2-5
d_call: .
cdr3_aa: CASSREETQYF
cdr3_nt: TGCGCCAGCAGCCGCGAAGAGACCCAGTACTTC

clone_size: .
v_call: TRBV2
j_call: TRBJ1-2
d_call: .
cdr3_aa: CASNTPKNYGYTF
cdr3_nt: TGTGCCAGCAATACCCCGAAAAACTATGGCTACACCTTC

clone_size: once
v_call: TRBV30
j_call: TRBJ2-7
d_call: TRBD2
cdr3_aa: CAWSRGGYEQYF
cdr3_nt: TGTGCCTGGAGTCGGGGGGGCTACGAGCAGTACTTC

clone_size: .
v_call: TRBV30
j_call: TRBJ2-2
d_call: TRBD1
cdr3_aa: CAYRDRQVGELFF
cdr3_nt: TGTGCCTACCGGGACAGGCAGGTCGGGGAGCTGTTTTTT

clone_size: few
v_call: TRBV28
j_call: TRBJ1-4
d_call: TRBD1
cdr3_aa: CASSLRTGGRREKLFF
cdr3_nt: TGTGCCAGCAGTCTCCGAACAGGGGGCAGGAGGGAAAAACTGTTTTTT

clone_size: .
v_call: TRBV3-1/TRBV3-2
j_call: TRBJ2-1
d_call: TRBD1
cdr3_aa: CASRPIIGQGKSNEQFF
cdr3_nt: TGTGCCAGCAGACCCATTATAGGACAGGGGAAAAGCAATGAGCAGTTCTTC

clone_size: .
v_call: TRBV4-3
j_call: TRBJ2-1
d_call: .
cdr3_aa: CASSQDLGQGFYNEQFF
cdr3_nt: TGCGCCAGCAGCCAAGATTTGGGGCAGGGCTTCTACAATGAGCAGTTCTTC

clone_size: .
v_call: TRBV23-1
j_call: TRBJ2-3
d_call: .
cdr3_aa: CAPLKRDTQYF
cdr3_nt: TGCGCCCCTTTGAAGAGGGATACGCAGTATTTT

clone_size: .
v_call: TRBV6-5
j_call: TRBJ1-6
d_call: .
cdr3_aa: CASTTGTGHNSPLHF
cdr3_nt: TGTGCCAGCACCACGGGTACAGGCCATAATTCACCCCTCCACTTT

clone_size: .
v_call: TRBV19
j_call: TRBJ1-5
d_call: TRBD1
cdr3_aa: CASSINGGQGSNQPQHF
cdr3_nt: TGTGCCAGTAGTATAAATGGCGGACAGGGGTCCAATCAGCCCCAGCATTTT

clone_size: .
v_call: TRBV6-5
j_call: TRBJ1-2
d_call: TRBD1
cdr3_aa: CASRRSTGGFTGYTF
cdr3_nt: TGTGCCAGCAGACGTTCGACAGGGGGCTTTACGGGCTACACCTTC